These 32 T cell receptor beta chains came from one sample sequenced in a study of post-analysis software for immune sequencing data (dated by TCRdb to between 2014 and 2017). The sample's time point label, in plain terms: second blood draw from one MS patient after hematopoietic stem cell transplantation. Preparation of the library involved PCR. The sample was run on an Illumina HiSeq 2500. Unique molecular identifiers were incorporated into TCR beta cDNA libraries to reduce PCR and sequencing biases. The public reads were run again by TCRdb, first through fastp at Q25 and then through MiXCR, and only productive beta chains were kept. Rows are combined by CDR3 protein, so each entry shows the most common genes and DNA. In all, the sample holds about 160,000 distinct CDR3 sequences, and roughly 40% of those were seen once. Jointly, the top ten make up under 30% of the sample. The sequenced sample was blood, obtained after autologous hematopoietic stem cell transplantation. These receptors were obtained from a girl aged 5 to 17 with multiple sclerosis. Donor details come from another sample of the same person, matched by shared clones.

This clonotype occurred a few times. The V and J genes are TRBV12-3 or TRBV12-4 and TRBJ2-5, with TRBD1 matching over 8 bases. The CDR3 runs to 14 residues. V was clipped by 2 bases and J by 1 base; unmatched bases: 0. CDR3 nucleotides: TGTGCCAGCAGTTTAACAGGGGGCCAAGAGACCCAGTACTTC. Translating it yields CASSLTGGQETQYF.

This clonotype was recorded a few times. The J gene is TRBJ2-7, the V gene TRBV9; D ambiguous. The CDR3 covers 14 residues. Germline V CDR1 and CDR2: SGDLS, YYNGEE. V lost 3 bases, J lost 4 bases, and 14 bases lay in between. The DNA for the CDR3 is TGTGCCAGCAGCGCGGAGACCGACACGTACGAGCAGTACTTC. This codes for CASSAETDTYEQYF.

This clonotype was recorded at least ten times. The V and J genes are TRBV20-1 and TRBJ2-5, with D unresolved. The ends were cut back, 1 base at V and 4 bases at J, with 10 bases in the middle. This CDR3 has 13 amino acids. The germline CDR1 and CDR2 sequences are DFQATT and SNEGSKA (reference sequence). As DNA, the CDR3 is TGCAGTGCTAGAGTTCCCCTAATAGAGACCCAGTACTTC. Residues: CSARVPLIETQYF.

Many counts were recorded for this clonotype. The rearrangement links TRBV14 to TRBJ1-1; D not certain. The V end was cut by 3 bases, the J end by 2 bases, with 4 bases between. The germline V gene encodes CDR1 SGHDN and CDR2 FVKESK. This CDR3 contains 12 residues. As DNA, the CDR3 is TGTGCCAGCAGCCACTATAACACTGAAGCTTTCTTT. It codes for CASSHYNTEAFF.

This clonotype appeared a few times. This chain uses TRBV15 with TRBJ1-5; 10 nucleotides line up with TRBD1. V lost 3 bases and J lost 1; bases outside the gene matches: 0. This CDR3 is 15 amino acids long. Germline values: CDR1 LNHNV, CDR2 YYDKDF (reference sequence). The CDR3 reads CATSRDRGSNQPQHF. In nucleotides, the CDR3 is TGTGCCACCAGCAGGGACAGGGGGAGCAATCAGCCCCAGCATTTT. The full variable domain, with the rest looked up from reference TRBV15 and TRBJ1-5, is DAMVIQNPRYQVTQFGKPVTLSCSQTLNHNVMYWYQQKSSQAPKLLFHYYDKDFNNEADTPDNFQSRRPNTSFCFLDIRSPGLGDTAMYLCATSRDRGSNQPQHFGDGTRLSIL.

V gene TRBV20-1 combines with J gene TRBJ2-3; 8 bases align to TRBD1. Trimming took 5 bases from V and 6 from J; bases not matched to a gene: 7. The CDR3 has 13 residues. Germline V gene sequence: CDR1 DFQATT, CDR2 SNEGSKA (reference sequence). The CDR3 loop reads CSALGQGWDTQYF. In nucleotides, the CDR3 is TGCAGTGCTCTTGGACAGGGTTGGGATACGCAGTATTTT.

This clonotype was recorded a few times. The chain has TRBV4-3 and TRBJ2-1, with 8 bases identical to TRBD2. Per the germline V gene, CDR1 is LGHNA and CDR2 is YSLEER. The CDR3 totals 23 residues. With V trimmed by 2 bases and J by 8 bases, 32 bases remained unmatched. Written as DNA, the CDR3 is TGCGCCAGCAGCCAACGATCCCCAAAGATCGAATTTTCTCTAGCGGGCCCTAGGGATGAGCAGTTCTTC. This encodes CASSQRSPKIEFSLAGPRDEQFF.

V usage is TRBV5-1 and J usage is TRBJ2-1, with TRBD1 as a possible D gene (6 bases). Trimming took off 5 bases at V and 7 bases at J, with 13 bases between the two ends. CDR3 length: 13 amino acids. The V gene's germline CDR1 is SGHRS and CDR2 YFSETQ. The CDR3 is CASSPDRRNEQFF. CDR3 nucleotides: TGCGCCAGCAGTCCCGACAGGCGTAATGAGCAGTTCTTC.

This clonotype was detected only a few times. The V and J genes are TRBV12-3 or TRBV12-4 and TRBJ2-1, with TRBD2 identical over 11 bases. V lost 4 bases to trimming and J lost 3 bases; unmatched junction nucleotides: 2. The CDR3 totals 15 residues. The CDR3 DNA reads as TGTGCCAGCAGTTCCGGGACTAGCGGCTACAATGAGCAGTTCTTC. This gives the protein CASSSGTSGYNEQFF.

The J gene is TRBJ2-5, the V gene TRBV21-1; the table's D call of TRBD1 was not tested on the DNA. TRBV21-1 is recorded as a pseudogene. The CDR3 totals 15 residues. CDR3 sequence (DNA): TGTGCCAGCAACTACCCGGGACAGGTCGAAGAGACCCGGTACTTC. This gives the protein CASNYPGQVEETRYF.

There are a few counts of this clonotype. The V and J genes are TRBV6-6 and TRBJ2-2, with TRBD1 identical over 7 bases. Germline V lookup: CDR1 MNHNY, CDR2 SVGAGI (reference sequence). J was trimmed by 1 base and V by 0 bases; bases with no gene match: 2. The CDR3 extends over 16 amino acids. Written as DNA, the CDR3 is TGTGCCAGCAGTTACTCCAGACAGGGGAACACCGGGGAGCTGTTTTTT. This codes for CASSYSRQGNTGELFF.

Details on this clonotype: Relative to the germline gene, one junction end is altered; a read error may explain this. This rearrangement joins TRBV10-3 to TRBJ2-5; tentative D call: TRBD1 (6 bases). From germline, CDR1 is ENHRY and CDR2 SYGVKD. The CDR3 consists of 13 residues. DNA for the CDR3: TGTTCCATCAGTGAGGACAGCCAAGAGACCCAGTGCTTC. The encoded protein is CSISEDSQETQCF.

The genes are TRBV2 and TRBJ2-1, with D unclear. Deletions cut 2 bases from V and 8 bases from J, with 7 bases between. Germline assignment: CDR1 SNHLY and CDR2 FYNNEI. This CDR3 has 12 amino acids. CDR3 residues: CASSETADEQFF. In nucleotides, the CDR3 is TGTGCCAGCAGTGAAACGGCCGATGAGCAGTTCTTC.

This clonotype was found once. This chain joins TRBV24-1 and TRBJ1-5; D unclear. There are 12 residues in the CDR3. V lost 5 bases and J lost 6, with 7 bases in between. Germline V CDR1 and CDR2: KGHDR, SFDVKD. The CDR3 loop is CATSAGSQPQHF. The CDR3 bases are TGTGCCACCAGTGCGGGGAGTCAGCCCCAGCATTTT.

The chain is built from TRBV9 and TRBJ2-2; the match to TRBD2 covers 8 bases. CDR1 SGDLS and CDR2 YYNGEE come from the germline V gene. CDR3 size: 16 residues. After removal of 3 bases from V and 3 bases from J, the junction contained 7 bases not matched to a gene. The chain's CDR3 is CASSGAGGLDTGELFF. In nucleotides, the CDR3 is TGTGCCAGCAGCGGGGCGGGAGGTTTGGACACCGGGGAGCTGTTTTTT. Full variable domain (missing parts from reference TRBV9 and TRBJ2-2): DSGVTQTPKHLITATGQRVTLRCSPRSGDLSVYWYQQSLDQGLQFLIQYYNGEERAKGNILERFSAQQFPDLHSELNLSSLELGDSALYFCASSGAGGLDTGELFFGEGSRLTVL.

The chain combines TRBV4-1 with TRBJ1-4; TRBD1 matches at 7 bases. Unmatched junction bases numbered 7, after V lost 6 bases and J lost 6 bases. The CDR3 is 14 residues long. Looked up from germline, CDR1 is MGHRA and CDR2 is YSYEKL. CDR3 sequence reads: CASRQWGTDEKLFF. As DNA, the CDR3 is TGCGCCAGCAGGCAATGGGGGACAGATGAAAAACTGTTTTTT.

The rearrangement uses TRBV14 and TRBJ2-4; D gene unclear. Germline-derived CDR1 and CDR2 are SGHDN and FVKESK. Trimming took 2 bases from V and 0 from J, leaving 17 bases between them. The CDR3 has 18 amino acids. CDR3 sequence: CASSQTPHGSIAKNIQYF. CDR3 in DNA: TGTGCCAGCAGCCAAACGCCCCACGGGTCAATAGCCAAAAACATTCAGTACTTC. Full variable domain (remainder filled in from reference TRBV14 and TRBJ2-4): EAGVTQFPSHSVIEKGQTVTLRCDPISGHDNLYWYRRVMGKEIKFLLHFVKESKQDESGMPNNRFLAERTGGTYSTLKVQPAELEDSGVYFCASSQTPHGSIAKNIQYFGAGTRLSVL.

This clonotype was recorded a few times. CDR3 nucleotide sequence: TGTGCCAGCAAGGAGGGCCCCAAAAACATTCAGTACTTC. Translating gives CASKEGPKNIQYF. This chain joins TRBV12-3 or TRBV12-4 and TRBJ2-4, with a tentative D call TRBD2 (6 bases). The CDR3 has 13 amino acids. V was pared by 7 bases and J by 2 bases, with 9 bases between.

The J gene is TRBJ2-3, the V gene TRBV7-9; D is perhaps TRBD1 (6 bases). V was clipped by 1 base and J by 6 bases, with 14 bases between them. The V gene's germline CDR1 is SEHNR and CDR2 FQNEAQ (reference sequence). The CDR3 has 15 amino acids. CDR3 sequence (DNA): TGTGCCAGCAGCTTAGTCGGGACACCGAGGGATACGCAGTATTTT. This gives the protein CASSLVGTPRDTQYF.

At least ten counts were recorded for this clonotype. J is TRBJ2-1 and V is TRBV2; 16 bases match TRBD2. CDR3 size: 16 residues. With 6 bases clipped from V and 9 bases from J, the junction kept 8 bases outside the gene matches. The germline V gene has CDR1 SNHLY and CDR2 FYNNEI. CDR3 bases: TGTGCCAGCAGCCTTCTGGGACTAGCGGGAGGGAGTGAGCAGTTCTTC. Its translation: CASSLLGLAGGSEQFF.

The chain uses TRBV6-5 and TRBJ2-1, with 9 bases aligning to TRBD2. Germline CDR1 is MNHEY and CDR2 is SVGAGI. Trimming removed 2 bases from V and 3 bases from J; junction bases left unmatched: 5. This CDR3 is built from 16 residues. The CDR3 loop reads CASSYVLAGDYNEQFF. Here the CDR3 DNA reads TGTGCCAGCAGTTACGTACTAGCGGGTGACTACAATGAGCAGTTCTTC.

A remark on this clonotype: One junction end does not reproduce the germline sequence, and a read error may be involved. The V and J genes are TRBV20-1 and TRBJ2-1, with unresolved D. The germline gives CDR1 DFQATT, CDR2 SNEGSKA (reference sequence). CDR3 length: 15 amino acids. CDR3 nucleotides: TGCAGTGCCCCCCGGACCCCGAGCTCCCACAATGAGCAGTTCTTC. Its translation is CSAPRTPSSHNEQFF.

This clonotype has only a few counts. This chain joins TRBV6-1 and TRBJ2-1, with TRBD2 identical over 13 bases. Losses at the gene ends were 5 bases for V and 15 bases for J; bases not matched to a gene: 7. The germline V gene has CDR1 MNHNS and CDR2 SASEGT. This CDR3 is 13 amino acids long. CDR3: CASSRTSGRAPFF. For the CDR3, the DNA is TGTGCCAGCAGTCGGACTAGCGGGAGAGCCCCGTTCTTC.

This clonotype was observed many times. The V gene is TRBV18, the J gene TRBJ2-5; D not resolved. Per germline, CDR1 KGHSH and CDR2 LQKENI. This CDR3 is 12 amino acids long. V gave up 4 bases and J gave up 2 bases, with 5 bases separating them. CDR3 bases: TGTGCCAGCTCACGAGTTCAAGAGACCCAGTACTTC. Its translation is CASSRVQETQYF.

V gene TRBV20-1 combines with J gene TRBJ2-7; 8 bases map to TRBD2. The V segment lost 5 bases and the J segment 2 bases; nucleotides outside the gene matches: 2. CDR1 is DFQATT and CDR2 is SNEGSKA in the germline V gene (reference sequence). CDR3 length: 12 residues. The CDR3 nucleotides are TGCAGTGCTCCGCGGGGGGCCTACGAGCAGTACTTC. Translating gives CSAPRGAYEQYF.

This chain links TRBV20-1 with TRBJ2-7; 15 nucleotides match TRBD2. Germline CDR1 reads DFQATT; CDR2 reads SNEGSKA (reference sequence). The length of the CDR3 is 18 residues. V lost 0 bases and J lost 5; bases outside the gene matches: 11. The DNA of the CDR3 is TGCAGTGCTAGAGATCCAAGATCCGGACTAGCGGGAGGGGACGAGCAGTACTTC. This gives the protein CSARDPRSGLAGGDEQYF.

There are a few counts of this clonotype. CDR3 sequence (DNA): TGTGCCAGCAGTGGTGGCGAGACCCAGTACTTC. Protein: CASSGGETQYF. The chain links TRBV27 to TRBJ2-5, with no clear D. Looked up from germline, CDR1 is MNHEY and CDR2 is SMNVEV (reference sequence). Trimming stripped 5 bases from V and 5 bases from J, with 6 bases between. The CDR3 runs 11 residues.

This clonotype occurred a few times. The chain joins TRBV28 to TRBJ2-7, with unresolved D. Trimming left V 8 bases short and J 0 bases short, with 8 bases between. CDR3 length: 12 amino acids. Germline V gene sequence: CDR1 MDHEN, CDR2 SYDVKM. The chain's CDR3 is CASCESSYEQYF. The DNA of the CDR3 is TGTGCCAGCTGCGAGAGCTCCTACGAGCAGTACTTC. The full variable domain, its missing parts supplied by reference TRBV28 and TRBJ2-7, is DVKVTQSSRYLVKRTGEKVFLECVQDMDHENMFWYRQDPGLGLRLIYFSYDVKMKEKGDIPEGYSVSREKKERFSLILESASTNQTSMYLCASCESSYEQYFGPGTRLTVT.

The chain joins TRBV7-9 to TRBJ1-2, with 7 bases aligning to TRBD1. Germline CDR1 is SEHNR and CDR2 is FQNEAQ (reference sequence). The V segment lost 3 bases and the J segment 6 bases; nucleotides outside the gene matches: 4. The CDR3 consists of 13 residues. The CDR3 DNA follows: TGTGCCAGCAGCTTCGACAGGGTGCATGGCTACACCTTC. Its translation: CASSFDRVHGYTF.

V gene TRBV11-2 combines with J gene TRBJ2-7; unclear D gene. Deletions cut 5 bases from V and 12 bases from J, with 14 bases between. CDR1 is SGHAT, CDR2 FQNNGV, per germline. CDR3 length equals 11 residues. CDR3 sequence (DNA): TGTGCCAGCAGCGCCGAAAGCACAACGTACTTC. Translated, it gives CASSAESTTYF.

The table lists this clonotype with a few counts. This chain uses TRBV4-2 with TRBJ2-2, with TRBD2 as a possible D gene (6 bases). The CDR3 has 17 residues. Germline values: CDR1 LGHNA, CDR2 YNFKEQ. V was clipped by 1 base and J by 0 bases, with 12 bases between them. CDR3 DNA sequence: TGTGCCAGCAGCCAAGGCCCGCGGGGCGCGAACACCGGGGAGCTGTTTTTT. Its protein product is CASSQGPRGANTGELFF.

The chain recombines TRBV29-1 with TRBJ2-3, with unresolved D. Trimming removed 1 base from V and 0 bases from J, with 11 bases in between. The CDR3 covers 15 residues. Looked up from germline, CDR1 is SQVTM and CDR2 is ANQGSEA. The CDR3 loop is CSVEAPSPSTDTQYF. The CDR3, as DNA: TGCAGCGTTGAAGCGCCCTCGCCTAGCACAGATACGCAGTATTTT.